This passage covers 21 T cell receptor beta chains from one sample sequenced in a study of cytomegalovirus exposure and HLA in healthy donors. Researchers ran the PCR with 60 Vbeta and 13 Jbeta primers. Only in-frame clones appear in the TCRdb table, and some are missing; sequencing was by immunoSEQ multiplex PCR. The repertoire consists of about 140,000 clones, with roughly 86% occurring once and the leading ten covering roughly 3.2%. The sequencing input was PBMCs. Source of these receptors: a man aged 18 to 29 in good health and CMV-seropositive.

This chain uses TRBV2 with TRBJ1-1, with 8 bases aligning to TRBD1. CDR1 is SNHLY, CDR2 FYNNEI, per germline. The CDR3 totals 15 residues. V dropped 7 bases and J dropped 1; count of bases not matched to a gene: 8. CDR3 coding DNA: TGTGCCAGCACTCTAAGGACAGGGTCGAACACTGAAGCTTTCTTT. It yields the protein CASTLRTGSNTEAFF.

The chain carries TRBV29-1 and TRBJ1-2; no firm D call. This CDR3 has 13 residues. The germline CDR1 and CDR2 sequences are SQVTM and ANQGSEA. V shed 2 bases and J shed 5 bases, with 12 bases lying between them. CDR3 sequence reads: CSVERNRDYGYTF. CDR3 in DNA: TGCAGCGTTGAAAGAAACAGAGATTATGGCTACACCTTC.

The rearrangement joins TRBV19 to TRBJ2-6, with D tentatively TRBD1 (5 bases). Trimming left V 8 bases short and J 2 bases short, with 10 bases between. The CDR3 spans 14 residues. Germline lookup yields CDR1 LNHDA and CDR2 SQIVND (reference sequence). CDR3 loop: CASSPGPGANVLTF. The CDR3 DNA reads TGTGCCAGTTCCCCAGGGCCTGGGGCCAACGTCCTGACTTTC.

The chain uses TRBV28 and TRBJ2-1; D possibly corresponds to TRBD2 (6 bases). Deletions cut 3 bases from V and 0 bases from J, with 15 bases between. The CDR3 has 17 amino acids. The germline CDR1 and CDR2 sequences are MDHEN and SYDVKM. The CDR3 DNA sequence: TGTGCCAGCAGTTTTTCGGGCGGGAAGAGCTCCTACAATGAGCAGTTCTTC. Translating it yields CASSFSGGKSSYNEQFF.

The genes are TRBV19 and TRBJ1-5; possibly TRBD1 for D (5 bases). The CDR3 loop spans 18 amino acids. Between the trimmed V and J ends, which lost 2 bases and 0 bases, there was a span of 17 bases. The germline CDR1 and CDR2 sequences are LNHDA and SQIVND (reference sequence). CDR3 residues: CASSIMRTGEYSNQPQHF. CDR3 nucleotide sequence: TGTGCCAGTAGTATAATGAGGACGGGGGAATATAGCAATCAGCCCCAGCATTTT.

This chain links TRBV19 with TRBJ1-2; D may be TRBD1 (6 bases). The V gene's germline CDR1 is LNHDA and CDR2 SQIVND (reference sequence). V was trimmed by 2 bases and J by 4 bases, leaving 11 bases between them. This CDR3 spans 14 amino acids. The CDR3 DNA follows: TGTGCCAGTAGTATATCGGGACAAATCTATGGCTACACCTTC. This translates into CASSISGQIYGYTF.

This rearrangement joins TRBV28 to TRBJ1-5, with D uncertain. Germline assignment: CDR1 MDHEN and CDR2 SYDVKM. Trimming took 5 bases from V and 3 from J, leaving 11 bases between them. The CDR3 contains 14 residues. CDR3 region: CASSPQNANQPQHF. Here the CDR3 DNA reads TGTGCCAGCAGTCCGCAGAATGCCAATCAGCCCCAGCATTTT. The whole variable domain, filled in from reference TRBV28 and TRBJ1-5, reads DVKVTQSSRYLVKRTGEKVFLECVQDMDHENMFWYRQDPGLGLRLIYFSYDVKMKEKGDIPEGYSVSREKKERFSLILESASTNQTSMYLCASSPQNANQPQHFGDGTRLSIL.

The chain links TRBV19 to TRBJ1-1; D is undetermined. The V gene lost 3 bases and the J gene lost 6 bases, with 11 bases spanning the gap. Germline V gene lookup returns CDR1 LNHDA and CDR2 SQIVND (reference sequence). The CDR3 loop spans 13 amino acids. CDR3 region: CASSMGGGSEAFF. CDR3 nucleotide sequence: TGTGCCAGTAGTATGGGAGGTGGCTCTGAAGCTTTCTTT.

The chain is built from TRBV7-9 and TRBJ1-2; 12 nucleotides agree with TRBD1. In germline, CDR1 is SEHNR, CDR2 FQNEAQ (reference sequence). V lost 0 bases and J lost 8; bases outside the gene matches: 7. The CDR3 sequence is 16 residues long. DNA for the CDR3: TGTGCCAGCAGCTTAGCGGGGGGACAGGGGGCGAGGGGCTACACCTTC. Protein: CASSLAGGQGARGYTF.

The chain is built from TRBV27 and TRBJ2-3, with 9 positions matching TRBD1. Trimming removed 0 bases from V and 2 bases from J; junction bases left unmatched: 9. The CDR3 covers 18 residues. The germline V gene has CDR1 MNHEY and CDR2 SMNVEV (reference sequence). The CDR3 spells CASSLSGGGTGPTDTQYF. The CDR3 nucleotides read TGTGCCAGCAGTTTATCGGGGGGCGGGACAGGGCCCACAGATACGCAGTATTTT.

The table lists this clone with a few counts. The V call is TRBV28, the J call TRBJ2-3, with D unresolved. The CDR3 has 13 residues. Germline V gene lookup returns CDR1 MDHEN and CDR2 SYDVKM. V lost 3 bases and J lost 7, with 11 bases in between. The CDR3 spells CASSFRSPHTQYF. DNA for the CDR3: TGTGCCAGCAGTTTTAGATCCCCTCATACGCAGTATTTT.

The V call is TRBV5-1, the J call TRBJ2-3; 9 bases agree with TRBD1. CDR3 size: 16 residues. Trimming took 2 bases from V and 3 from J; bases not matched to a gene: 7. CDR1 and CDR2 from the germline V gene are SGHRS and YFSETQ. The CDR3 protein is CASSLQQGAGTDTQYF. CDR3 DNA sequence: TGCGCCAGCAGCTTACAACAGGGGGCAGGAACAGATACGCAGTATTTT. The full variable domain, in which reference TRBV5-1 and TRBJ2-3 provide the parts outside the CDR3, is KAGVTQTPRYLIKTRGQQVTLSCSPISGHRSVSWYQQTPGQGLQFLFEYFSETQRNKGNFPGRFSGRQFSNSRSEMNVSTLELGDSALYLCASSLQQGAGTDTQYFGPGTRLTVL.

The chain combines TRBV7-2 with TRBJ2-1; D might be TRBD2 (5 bases). CDR1 and CDR2 from the germline V gene are SGHTA and FQGNSA. The CDR3 covers 16 residues. The ends were cut back, 3 bases at V and 10 bases at J, with 22 bases in the middle. CDR3 sequence: CASSLLTRTASGEQFF. The CDR3 nucleotides read TGTGCCAGCAGCTTGTTAACCCGGACTGCATCCGGGGAGCAGTTCTTC. Full variable domain (remainder filled in from reference TRBV7-2 and TRBJ2-1): GAGVSQSPSNKVTEKGKDVELRCDPISGHTALYWYRQSLGQGLEFLIYFQGNSAPDKSGLPSDRFSAERTGGSVSTLTIQRTQQEDSAVYLCASSLLTRTASGEQFFGPGTRLTVL.

This chain connects TRBV6-1 to TRBJ2-7; TRBD2 agrees at 8 bases. V shed 2 bases and J 0 bases; nucleotides not matched to a gene: 3. Looked up from germline, CDR1 is MNHNS and CDR2 is SASEGT. The CDR3 loop spans 15 amino acids. The CDR3 coding sequence is TGTGCCAGCAGTGAAAGCGGGGGCTCCTCCTACGAGCAGTACTTC. Its protein product is CASSESGGSSYEQYF.

This rearrangement joins TRBV5-6 to TRBJ2-2, with 7 bases that match TRBD1. CDR3 length: 14 residues. From germline, CDR1 is SGHDT and CDR2 YYEEEE. The V gene end was trimmed by 4 bases and the J gene end by 4 bases; junction bases not matched to a gene: 4. The CDR3 spells CASSPGQSTGELFF. In nucleotides, the CDR3 is TGTGCCAGCAGCCCGGGACAGTCCACCGGGGAGCTGTTTTTT.

V is TRBV27 and J is TRBJ1-5; D might be TRBD1 (6 bases). The CDR3 is 14 residues long. Trimming took 4 bases from V and 6 from J, leaving 13 bases between them. Per the germline V gene, CDR1 is MNHEY and CDR2 is SMNVEV (reference sequence). The CDR3 DNA is TGTGCCAGCAGTTCCGGACAGCCGGGTCAGCCCCAGCATTTT. Translating it yields CASSSGQPGQPQHF.

This chain joins TRBV7-8 and TRBJ2-3; 10 bases agree with TRBD2. CDR1 is SGHVS and CDR2 is FQNEAQ in the germline V gene. This CDR3 contains 16 residues. V gave up 5 bases and J gave up 3 bases; unmatched junction bases: 8. The DNA for the CDR3 is TGTGCCAGCAGCCCCACTGGAGCGGGAGGGACAGATACGCAGTATTTT. Amino acid sequence: CASSPTGAGGTDTQYF.

The chain links TRBV7-6 to TRBJ2-5, with D perhaps TRBD2 (6 bases). CDR1 is SGHVS, CDR2 FNYEAQ, per germline. This CDR3 has 15 amino acids. Between the trimmed V and J ends, which lost 5 bases and 2 bases, there was a span of 15 bases. CDR3 sequence: CASSPTASAQETQYF. The DNA of the CDR3 is TGTGCCAGCAGCCCCACGGCTAGCGCACAAGAGACCCAGTACTTC.

A single count supports this clone. The chain couples TRBV30 to TRBJ2-5; D remains ambiguous. The CDR3 spans 14 residues. Trimming removed 0 bases at V and 1 base at J, with 9 bases between. CDR1 is GTSNPN and CDR2 is SVGIG in the germline V gene (reference sequence). The CDR3 DNA reads TGTGCCTGGAGTGTAGCACCCATCCAAGAGACCCAGTACTTC. It is translated as CAWSVAPIQETQYF.

This clone was detected only once. The gene calls are TRBV6-1 and TRBJ2-7, with no clear D. The ends were cut back, 7 bases at V and 3 bases at J, with 10 bases in the middle. This CDR3 region has 12 residues. The germline gives CDR1 MNHNS, CDR2 SASEGT. The CDR3 loop reads CASTSGYYEQYF. The CDR3 bases are TGTGCCAGCACTTCCGGGTACTACGAGCAGTACTTC.

CDR3: CASSLGALPYEQYF. CDR3 sequence (DNA): TGTGCCAGCAGTTTGGGGGCCCTCCCGTACGAGCAGTACTTC. The chain has TRBV27 and TRBJ2-7; possibly TRBD1 for D (6 bases). V shed 3 bases and J shed 4 bases, with 13 bases lying between them. Germline V gene lookup returns CDR1 MNHEY and CDR2 SMNVEV (reference sequence). The CDR3 contains 14 residues.